The 12 T cell receptor beta chains in this list originate from one sample, sequenced in a study of shared T cell receptors in the human thymus. Measured with immunoSEQ multiplex PCR; TCRdb has only the in-frame clones, and not every one. Of hundreds of thousands of clones listed, around 87% were seen once; the top ten hold more than 0.009%. The same sample was also studied in work on human thymus T cells.

Sequenced material: thymocytes. Every receptor here comes from a boy under three years old with a congenital heart defect.

The V call is TRBV6-1, the J call TRBJ2-5, with TRBD1 matching over 7 bases. Per the germline V gene, CDR1 is MNHNS and CDR2 is SASEGT. The CDR3 extends over 16 amino acids. The V segment lost 1 base and the J segment 5 bases; nucleotides outside the gene matches: 10. In DNA form, the CDR3 reads TGTGCCAGCAGTGAAGGTGGGACAGAAAAGCTGGAGACCCAGTACTTC. Translation: CASSEGGTEKLETQYF.

The table lists this clone with a count of one. V gene TRBV5-8 combines with J gene TRBJ2-1, with 7 bases fitting TRBD2. Germline CDR1 SGHTS, CDR2 YDEGEE. The CDR3 is 15 residues long. Trimming took 3 bases from V and 3 from J; bases not matched to a gene: 6. CDR3 sequence reads: CASSCTGTNYNEQFF. In DNA, the CDR3 is TGTGCCAGCAGCTGCACCGGGACTAACTACAATGAGCAGTTCTTC.

V is TRBV30 and J is TRBJ2-1; 10 positions agree with TRBD2. Germline lookup yields CDR1 GTSNPN and CDR2 SVGIG (reference sequence). The CDR3 contains 15 residues. The trim removed 3 bases at V and 8 bases at J, leaving 10 bases unmatched. CDR3 sequence (DNA): TGTGCCTGGAGGGGTCGAAGCGGGGGGGAGGATGAGCAGTTCTTC. Its translation: CAWRGRSGGEDEQFF.

The chain combines TRBV10-3 with TRBJ2-1, with 7 positions matching TRBD1. Trimming took 2 bases from V and 8 from J; bases not matched to a gene: 15. CDR3 size: 17 residues. Looked up from germline, CDR1 is ENHRY and CDR2 is SYGVKD. CDR3 residues: CAISEVTGRPRADEQFF. For the CDR3, the DNA is TGTGCCATCAGTGAGGTGACAGGGCGGCCCAGGGCCGATGAGCAGTTCTTC.

The chain links TRBV7-9 to TRBJ2-1; tentatively, D is TRBD2 (5 bases). This CDR3 contains 15 residues. Trimming removed 1 base from V and 0 bases from J, with 7 bases in between. The germline CDR1 and CDR2 sequences are SEHNR and FQNEAQ (reference sequence). CDR3 DNA sequence: TGTGCCAGCAGCTTAGGACGGGGCTCCTACAATGAGCAGTTCTTC. Amino acid sequence: CASSLGRGSYNEQFF.

A single count supports this clone. The chain employs TRBV25-1 and TRBJ1-6; 7 bases agree with TRBD1. V gave up 2 bases and J gave up 9 bases; unmatched junction bases: 7. The CDR3 extends over 15 amino acids. CDR1 and CDR2 (germline): MGHDK, SYGVNS. CDR3 sequence (DNA): TGTGCCAGCAGTGAAGACAGGGCGGGTAGTTCACCCCTCCACTTT. This codes for CASSEDRAGSSPLHF.

The chain is built from TRBV28 and TRBJ2-7, with 9 bases that match TRBD2. CDR1 and CDR2 (germline): MDHEN, SYDVKM. The CDR3 covers 14 residues. V lost 4 bases to trimming and J lost 2 bases; unmatched junction nucleotides: 3. CDR3 loop: CASSCGTSPYEQYF. The CDR3 DNA reads as TGTGCCAGCAGTTGTGGGACTAGCCCCTACGAGCAGTACTTC. The full variable domain, rest sourced from reference TRBV28 and TRBJ2-7, is DVKVTQSSRYLVKRTGEKVFLECVQDMDHENMFWYRQDPGLGLRLIYFSYDVKMKEKGDIPEGYSVSREKKERFSLILESASTNQTSMYLCASSCGTSPYEQYFGPGTRLTVT.

The chain's CDR3 is CASGLANPPGRRTGGTEAFF. The CDR3 DNA sequence: TGTGCTAGTGGTTTGGCCAACCCCCCAGGAAGGAGGACAGGGGGGACTGAAGCTTTCTTT. V usage is TRBV12-5 and J usage is TRBJ1-1, with 10 positions matching TRBD1. The CDR3 covers 20 residues. Losses at the gene ends were 1 base for V and 5 bases for J; bases not matched to a gene: 19. Germline V gene sequence: CDR1 LGHNT, CDR2 FRNRAP.

The chain has TRBV28 and TRBJ2-6, with a possible D match to TRBD2 (5 bases). Germline V gene data show CDR1 as MDHEN and CDR2 as SYDVKM. This CDR3 comprises 16 residues. With 0 bases removed from V and 4 bases from J, the gap between germline ends came to 10 bases. The CDR3 sequence: CASSLWRERGANVLTF. The CDR3 DNA reads as TGTGCCAGCAGTTTATGGAGGGAGCGGGGGGCCAACGTCCTGACTTTC.

This clone has more than one count but fewer than ten. V gene TRBV2 combines with J gene TRBJ1-1; 9 nucleotides agree with TRBD1. Germline CDR1 is SNHLY and CDR2 is FYNNEI. This CDR3 is built from 13 residues. J gave up 7 bases and V 2 bases, and 2 bases lay outside the gene matches. The CDR3 DNA reads as TGTGCCAGCAGTGAACACAGGGGGCATGAAGCTTTCTTT. Translating it yields CASSEHRGHEAFF.

The rearrangement uses TRBV28 and TRBJ1-6, with 7 bases that match TRBD1. The J segment lost 5 bases and the V segment lost 8 bases, leaving 12 bases of the junction unmatched. CDR1 is MDHEN, CDR2 SYDVKM, per germline. CDR3 size: 16 residues. The CDR3 loop is CASSPGGTVNNSPLHF. The CDR3 DNA reads as TGTGCCAGCTCCCCAGGGGGGACAGTCAATAATTCACCCCTCCACTTT.

The chain combines TRBV30 with TRBJ2-1; TRBD2 matches at 9 bases. Germline V CDR1 and CDR2: GTSNPN, SVGIG (reference sequence). The CDR3 length is 17 residues. V lost 0 bases to trimming and J lost 6 bases; unmatched junction nucleotides: 12. DNA of the CDR3: TGTGCCTGGAGTGTACTTTTAGGAGCGGGGGGCGTCAATGAGCAGTTCTTC. Translating it yields CAWSVLLGAGGVNEQFF.